This TCR beta chain emerged from a study of spatial heterogeneity in lung cancer. Study-wide background: The roughly 79 donors had untreated early-stage non-small cell lung cancer. When available, follow-up PBMC samples taken a median of about two years after resection were sequenced. Compared with alpha-chain sequences, beta-chain sequences were consistently detected in greater numbers.

This CDR3 has 12 amino acids. Germline lookup yields CDR1 SEHNR and CDR2 FQNEAQ (reference sequence). V lost 7 bases to trimming and J lost 8 bases, with 11 bases between them. Regarding the study as a whole: Circulating ubiquitous expanded tumor TCRs were observed more frequently at resection than at follow-up.

Time point in this sample: blood at routine non-recurrence follow-up after resection. TCRdb re-called the 5' RACE reads through MiXCR, storing one row per CDR3 protein. The table lists approximately 70,000 distinct CDR3 sequences, nearly 9% of them singletons. This clonotype has at least ten counts. Antigen specificity is unknown. The chain recombines TRBV7-9 with TRBJ1-4; no firm D call. The sequence was obtained from a female donor with early-stage non-small cell lung cancer. The sample was PBMCs, taken at follow-up. The CDR3 loop is CASTPLGEKLFF. The DNA of the CDR3 is TGTGCCAGCACCCCACTTGGCGAAAAACTGTTTTTT.